This T cell receptor beta chain was recorded in a study of T cells after yellow fever vaccination. Points from the study as a whole: A small share of clonotypes appeared in both CD4 and CD8 compartments. It was the secondary response that reached its peak faster, day 5 versus 15, but it was weaker. Clones from primary vaccination mostly reappeared after the booster (about 97% CD4, around 90% CD8).

MiXCR was run by TCRdb on the 5' RACE reads, yielding one entry per CDR3 protein. The sample shows 90,000 to 150,000 distinct CDR3 sequences, about 7.8% of them seen only once. This CDR3 is built from 15 residues. V was pared by 4 bases and J by 2 bases, with 3 bases of the junction left unmatched. Germline V gives CDR1 SEHNR, CDR2 FQNEAQ (reference sequence). The sample holds many counts of this clonotype. The antigen remains undetermined. Sequencing used CD4+ T cells sorted from PBMCs, obtained around 45 days after the first yellow fever vaccination. The J gene is TRBJ2-7, the V gene TRBV7-9; 12 nucleotides agree with TRBD2. This TCR came from a man younger than 35 who received the YFV17D yellow fever vaccine. The CDR3 loop reads CASSSRTSGAYEQYF. DNA of the CDR3: TGTGCCAGCAGCTCTCGGACTAGCGGGGCCTACGAGCAGTACTTC.